The 2 T cell receptor beta chains below were found in one sample sequenced in a study of cytomegalovirus exposure and HLA in healthy donors. The study ran its PCR with 60 Vbeta and 13 Jbeta primers. Generated by immunoSEQ multiplex PCR, the TCRdb table keeps only in-frame clones and is missing some. Found here are about 190,000 clones, 87% of them singletons; the top ten hold 1% to 1.5%. The sequenced material came from PBMCs. Receptors originate from a man aged 30 to 39 in good health and CMV-seronegative.

The chain uses TRBV11-3 and TRBJ2-1, with 7 bases identical to TRBD1. V was clipped by 1 base and J by 11 bases; unmatched bases: 5. Germline-derived CDR1 and CDR2 are SGHNT and YENEEA. The CDR3 length is 13 residues. CDR3 sequence (DNA): TGTGCCAGCAGCTTAGCCTCGACAGGGAAGCAGTTCTTC. Translating it yields CASSLASTGKQFF.

This clone was picked up one time. This chain joins TRBV15 and TRBJ1-2, with D possibly being TRBD1 (6 bases). Deletions cut 0 bases from V and 13 bases from J, with 15 bases between. This CDR3 is 13 amino acids long. CDR1 LNHNV and CDR2 YYDKDF come from the germline V gene (reference sequence). The CDR3, as DNA: TGTGCCACCAGCAGAGAATACCGGGACAAGGTCACCTTC. It specifies CATSREYRDKVTF.